This is a list of T cell receptor beta chains from one sample in a study of neoadjuvant nivolumab and ipilimumab in lung cancer. The data were produced by immunoSEQ multiplex PCR, yet TCRdb's version contains in-frame clones alone and is incomplete. The profile shows about 1,500 clones, 80% of them singletons. The sample consisted of tumor tissue, taken before neoadjuvant nivolumab, alone or with ipilimumab. Source of these receptors: an adult with non-small cell lung cancer. CDR3s include the opening cysteine and the closing phenylalanine or tryptophan. The D gene is left open where the match is weak. Only some rows state a clone size, as once, few, many or a class for expanded clones.

size,length,J,V,D,DNA,CDR3
NA,15,TRBJ2-2,TRBV2,TRBD2,TGTGCCAGCACGACTAGCGGGAGGGGCACCGGGGAGCTGTTTTTT,CASTTSGRGTGELFF
NA,13,TRBJ2-3,TRBV14,NA,TGTGCCAGCAGCCCGACGTGGGTAGCCACGCAGTATTTT,CASSPTWVATQYF
once,13,TRBJ1-2,TRBV9,NA,TGTGCCAGCAGCGTAGATACAGGGAGCGGCTACACCTTC,CASSVDTGSGYTF
NA,16,TRBJ2-2,TRBV5-4,NA,TGTGCCAGCAGCTTGGCAGGGATCGGGAACACCGGGGAGCTGTTTTTT,CASSLAGIGNTGELFF
NA,15,TRBJ1-1,TRBV2,NA,TGTGCCAGCAGTGAAGACCGGGGCCGGAACACTGAAGCTTTCTTT,CASSEDRGRNTEAFF
NA,14,TRBJ1-5,TRBV25-1,NA,TGTGCCAGCAGTGATTCAGGGCGCAATCAGCCCCAGCATTTT,CASSDSGRNQPQHF
NA,15,TRBJ2-4,TRBV5-1,TRBD2,TGCGCCAGCAGCTACTTAGCGGGAGGTGGAAACATTCAGTACTTC,CASSYLAGGGNIQYF
NA,13,TRBJ1-2,TRBV6-5,NA,TGTGCCAGCAGTCAGATGGGCGTCTATGGCTACACCTTC,CASSQMGVYGYTF
NA,13,TRBJ1-1,TRBV5-1,NA,TGCGCCAGCAGCCCGGGGATGAACACTGAAGCTTTCTTT,CASSPGMNTEAFF
NA,13,TRBJ2-3,TRBV18,NA,TGTGCCAGCTCACCCCCCAGCACAGATACGCAGTATTTT,CASSPPSTDTQYF
NA,16,TRBJ2-2,TRBV9,TRBD1,TGTGCCAGCAGCGTAGCAGGACAGGCGAACACCGGGGAGCTGTTTTTT,CASSVAGQANTGELFF
NA,17,TRBJ1-1,TRBV5-1,TRBD1,TGCGCCAGCAGCTTGGGGGGGACAGGGGGCGCGGGCACTGAAGCTTTCTTT,CASSLGGTGGAGTEAFF
NA,13,TRBJ2-1,TRBV30,TRBD2,TGTGCCTGGAGCCAGGGAGGGACCAATGAGCAGTTCTTC,CAWSQGGTNEQFF
NA,12,TRBJ1-2,TRBV29-1,NA,TGCAGCGTTGAAATAGGGGCCGGTGGCTACACCTTC,CSVEIGAGGYTF
NA,14,TRBJ2-2,TRBV25-1,NA,TGTGCCAGCAGTGAAAACGGAGACACCGGGGAGCTGTTTTTT,CASSENGDTGELFF
NA,14,TRBJ1-5,TRBV19,TRBD1,TGTGCCAGTACCTGGACAGGGGGCAATCAGCCCCAGCATTTT,CASTWTGGNQPQHF
NA,16,TRBJ2-3,TRBV5-8,TRBD2,TGTGCCAGCAGCTTGGGGAGGACTAGCGGCACAGATACGCAGTATTTT,CASSLGRTSGTDTQYF
NA,15,TRBJ1-2,TRBV7-9,TRBD1,TGTGCCAGCAGCGGGTTAGGACAGGCATCGGCCGGCTACACCTTC,CASSGLGQASAGYTF
NA,14,TRBJ1-2,TRBV11-2,TRBD1,TGTGCCAGCAGCCGGGGACAGGGGGCGCGTGGCTACACCTTC,CASSRGQGARGYTF
NA,18,TRBJ2-4,TRBV30,TRBD2,TGTGCCTGGAGTCGACTAGCGGGAGGCGCCCTAGCCAAAAACATTCAGTACTTC,CAWSRLAGGALAKNIQYF
NA,12,TRBJ1-4,TRBV9,NA,TGTGCCAGCAGCCCCGGGAGTGAAAAACTGTTTTTT,CASSPGSEKLFF
few,15,TRBJ2-7,TRBV11-2,NA,TGTGCCAGCAGCTTGCTTGGGACCGTTTACTACGAGCAGTACTTC,CASSLLGTVYYEQYF
NA,13,TRBJ1-2,TRBV4-2,NA,TGTGCCAGCAGCCAAGATCTAGGGTCCGGCTACACCTTC,CASSQDLGSGYTF
few,15,TRBJ2-2,TRBV7-3,NA,TGTGCCAGCAGCAATGAAAGATCGGGCACCGGGGAGCTGTTTTTT,CASSNERSGTGELFF
NA,15,TRBJ2-7,TRBV11-2,NA,TGTGCCAGCAGCGTAGGGAGTACAGGTATGGGCGAGCAGTACTTC,CASSVGSTGMGEQYF
once,16,TRBJ2-3,TRBV2,TRBD2,TGTGCCAGCAGTAGGGCAAGCGGGAGTCACACAGATACGCAGTATTTT,CASSRASGSHTDTQYF
NA,17,TRBJ1-5,TRBV6-4,NA,TGTGCCAGCAGTGACCCTTGGACAGTTCTACAGAATCAGCCCCAGCATTTT,CASSDPWTVLQNQPQHF
NA,15,TRBJ1-5,TRBV30,NA,TGTGCCTGGAGTGGTGGTGAGACCCGCAATCAGCCCCAGCATTTT,CAWSGGETRNQPQHF
NA,11,TRBJ2-1,TRBV5-1,NA,TGCGCCAGCAGCATACAAGTTGAGCAGTTCTTC,CASSIQVEQFF
NA,14,TRBJ2-7,TRBV2,NA,TGTGCCAGCAGTACCAGGGGGGGCCCCTACGAGCAGTACTTC,CASSTRGGPYEQYF
NA,11,TRBJ1-1,TRBV18,TRBD1,TGTGCCTCTCAGGGGGACACTGAAGCTTTCTTT,CASQGDTEAFF
NA,15,TRBJ1-3,TRBV19,NA,TGTGCCAGTAGTATGCGACAGCAGCTGGGAAACACCATATATTTT,CASSMRQQLGNTIYF
NA,14,TRBJ2-7,TRBV29-1,NA,TGCAGCGTTGAAGATTCGGGCGTCTCCTACGAGCAGTACTTC,CSVEDSGVSYEQYF
NA,15,TRBJ2-3,TRBV30,NA,TGTGCCTGGAGTGTACTGGAGGGCTACACAGATACGCAGTATTTT,CAWSVLEGYTDTQYF
NA,15,TRBJ1-1,TRBV7-9,NA,TGTGCCAGCAGCTTGGCCCGGGGGCGCGCCCTCGGAGCTTTCTTT,CASSLARGRALGAFF
NA,13,TRBJ1-1,TRBV29-1,NA,TGCAGCGGGACTACAGGAATGAACACTGAAGCTTTCTTT,CSGTTGMNTEAFF
NA,17,TRBJ2-1,TRBV14,NA,TGTGCCAGCAGCCAAAAACCTTGGACCCAGAACTACAATGAGCAGTTCTTC,CASSQKPWTQNYNEQFF
NA,16,TRBJ1-3,TRBV5-1,TRBD1,TGCGCCAGCAGCTTGGGGCAGGGGGGCTCTGGAAACACCATATATTTT,CASSLGQGGSGNTIYF
NA,15,TRBJ2-1,TRBV5-5,TRBD1,TGTGCCAGCAGCAGGGACAGGAGCTCCTACAATGAGCAGTTCTTC,CASSRDRSSYNEQFF
NA,15,TRBJ2-5,TRBV6-5,NA,TGTGCCAGCAGTTACTCGTTAGGTGTATTGGAGACCCAGTACTTC,CASSYSLGVLETQYF
NA,12,TRBJ2-1,TRBV7-2,NA,TGTGCCAGCAGCTTATTCCTGTCTGAGCAGTTCTTC,CASSLFLSEQFF